The 17 T cell receptor beta chains in this list originate from one sample, sequenced in a study of T cell changes during pregnancy in multiple sclerosis. Here immunoSEQ multiplex PCR was the method, and the copy in TCRdb shows in-frame clones only, minus some. The table includes some 23,000 clones, about 89% detected once. Sequencing was performed on CD8+ T cells from peripheral blood mononuclear cells, taken in the first trimester of pregnancy. These receptors were obtained from a female donor in good health, enrolled as a control in a pregnancy study.

This rearrangement joins TRBV5-1 to TRBJ2-7; TRBD2 matches 11 bases. This CDR3 is 15 amino acids long. The ends lost 5 bases at V and 0 bases at J; junction bases unmatched: 4. Germline values: CDR1 SGHRS, CDR2 YFSETQ. CDR3: CASSSTSGISYEQYF. The DNA of the CDR3 is TGCGCCAGCAGTTCGACTAGCGGGATCTCCTACGAGCAGTACTTC.

This clone came up once. The V gene is TRBV27, the J gene TRBJ2-7, with 7 bases lining up with TRBD1. From germline, CDR1 is MNHEY and CDR2 SMNVEV (reference sequence). With 3 bases clipped from V and 3 bases from J, the junction kept 2 bases outside the gene matches. The CDR3 is 13 residues long. This CDR3 reads CASSLRGLYEQYF. The CDR3 DNA reads as TGTGCCAGCAGTTTGAGGGGGCTCTACGAGCAGTACTTC.

The chain has TRBV7-9 and TRBJ1-6; D unresolved. The germline V gene has CDR1 SEHNR and CDR2 FQNEAQ (reference sequence). This CDR3 comprises 13 residues. V lost 5 bases, J lost 9 bases, and 11 bases lay in between. The CDR3 loop reads CASSREGSSPLHF. CDR3 bases: TGTGCCAGCAGCCGAGAGGGTAGTTCACCCCTCCACTTT.

This clone was recorded a few times. The chain uses TRBV27 and TRBJ1-1; D may be TRBD1 (6 bases). Germline V gives CDR1 MNHEY, CDR2 SMNVEV (reference sequence). The CDR3 loop spans 13 amino acids. Trimming stripped 8 bases from V and 4 bases from J, with 14 bases between. The CDR3 sequence is CASRPQGITEAFF. DNA of the CDR3: TGTGCCAGCCGACCACAGGGTATCACTGAAGCTTTCTTT.

The table lists this clone with a few counts. The chain combines TRBV6-5 with TRBJ2-3; TRBD1 agrees at 12 bases. V shed 2 bases, J shed 4 bases, and the junction held 1 base outside the gene matches. In germline, CDR1 is MNHEY, CDR2 SVGAGI. The CDR3 covers 15 residues. This chain's CDR3 is CASSYGTGGADTQYF. DNA for the CDR3: TGTGCCAGCAGTTACGGGACAGGGGGCGCAGATACGCAGTATTTT.

The rearrangement uses TRBV28 and TRBJ2-3; 10 bases fit TRBD1. Germline CDR1 reads MDHEN; CDR2 reads SYDVKM. The CDR3 is 15 residues long. V gave up 5 bases and J gave up 4 bases; unmatched junction bases: 6. The CDR3 DNA follows: TGTGCCAGCAGTCCCCTCGGACAGGGGGCAGATACGCAGTATTTT. It yields the protein CASSPLGQGADTQYF.

The rearrangement links TRBV7-6 to TRBJ2-2; D gene ambiguous. This CDR3 region has 14 residues. Germline CDR1 SGHVS, CDR2 FNYEAQ. The V end was cut by 5 bases, the J end by 6 bases, with 13 bases between. The CDR3 region has the DNA TGTGCCAGCAGCCCCCGAATCCTAGCCGGGGAGCTGTTTTTT. It codes for CASSPRILAGELFF.

J is TRBJ2-2 and V is TRBV11-2; 9 bases map to TRBD2. CDR3 length: 15 residues. Trimming at V came to 5 bases and at J to 2 bases, leaving 3 bases not matched to a gene. Germline CDR1 SGHAT, CDR2 FQNNGV. In DNA, the CDR3 is TGTGCCAGCAGCCATCTAGCGGGAAACACCGGGGAGCTGTTTTTT. It specifies CASSHLAGNTGELFF.

The rearrangement uses TRBV6-5 and TRBJ2-1, with 9 bases that match TRBD2. Germline trimming cut 7 bases from V and 6 bases from J; bases unmatched to any gene: 10. The CDR3 extends over 15 amino acids. Germline V gene lookup returns CDR1 MNHEY and CDR2 SVGAGI. The CDR3 loop reads CASKLSGGSLNEQFF. Here the CDR3 DNA reads TGTGCCAGCAAACTAAGCGGGGGGTCCCTCAATGAGCAGTTCTTC.

The V call is TRBV6-1, the J call TRBJ2-7, with 9 bases lining up with TRBD1. Germline trimming cut 4 bases from V and 1 base from J; bases unmatched to any gene: 8. CDR3 size: 16 residues. Germline loops: CDR1 MNHNS, CDR2 SASEGT. DNA of the CDR3: TGTGCCAGCAGTGCCCCCCGGGACAGGGATTCCTACGAGCAGTACTTC. It codes for CASSAPRDRDSYEQYF.

The chain employs TRBV10-3 and TRBJ1-4; maybe TRBD1 (5 bases). V dropped 6 bases and J dropped 4 bases, with 18 bases sitting between them. The CDR3 is made up of 16 amino acids. The germline gives CDR1 ENHRY, CDR2 SYGVKD. CDR3 nucleotide sequence: TGTGCCATCAGCGGGGGAGAACTGGCAGATAATGAAAAACTGTTTTTT. Amino acid sequence: CAISGGELADNEKLFF.

The gene calls are TRBV5-1 and TRBJ1-1; D perhaps matches TRBD1 (5 bases). The CDR3 consists of 16 residues. The ends were cut back, 3 bases at V and 2 bases at J, with 17 bases in the middle. Germline values: CDR1 SGHRS, CDR2 YFSETQ. The CDR3 sequence is CASSWDRTTVNTEAFF. The CDR3 nucleotides are TGCGCCAGCAGCTGGGATCGGACGACAGTTAACACTGAAGCTTTCTTT.

V gene TRBV27 combines with J gene TRBJ2-3; TRBD2 agrees at 7 bases. V trimming: 5 bases; J trimming: 0 bases; junction bases outside the gene matches: 11. Per the germline V gene, CDR1 is MNHEY and CDR2 is SMNVEV (reference sequence). This CDR3 is built from 17 residues. The CDR3 loop reads CASSPSLLASSTDTQYF. DNA for the CDR3: TGTGCCAGCAGTCCCTCTCTACTAGCGTCGAGCACAGATACGCAGTATTTT.

This chain connects TRBV6-1 to TRBJ1-2; maybe TRBD1 (6 bases). The CDR3 extends over 13 amino acids. Trimming took 8 bases from V and 4 from J, leaving 14 bases between them. The germline CDR1 and CDR2 sequences are MNHNS and SASEGT. The CDR3 bases are TGTGCCAGCGAAGGGGGGGGAGGCTATGGCTACACCTTC. Protein: CASEGGGGYGYTF.

The chain couples TRBV4-1 to TRBJ1-2; no definite D call. Between the trimmed V and J ends, which lost 4 bases and 2 bases, there was a span of 14 bases. The CDR3 sequence is 15 residues long. Germline-derived CDR1 and CDR2 are MGHRA and YSYEKL. The CDR3 DNA follows: TGCGCCAGCAGCCCGCAATCTCAGGCGAACTATGGCTACACCTTC. Translation gives CASSPQSQANYGYTF.

This sequence joins TRBV6-5 and TRBJ2-5; D is possibly TRBD2 (6 bases). Between the trimmed V and J ends, which lost 2 bases and 5 bases, there was a span of 12 bases. CDR3 size: 14 residues. Germline lookup yields CDR1 MNHEY and CDR2 SVGAGI. The CDR3 sequence is CASSYGRDVETQYF. CDR3 sequence (DNA): TGTGCCAGCAGTTACGGGCGGGATGTGGAGACCCAGTACTTC.

The chain uses TRBV7-2 and TRBJ2-4, with 8 bases fitting TRBD1. The CDR3 extends over 14 amino acids. CDR1 is SGHTA and CDR2 is FQGNSA in the germline V gene. The junction had 12 bases not matched to a gene; V was cut back by 7 bases and J by 10 bases. CDR3 region: CASTSIRDRGIQYF. CDR3 sequence (DNA): TGTGCCAGCACCTCAATTCGTGACAGGGGAATTCAGTACTTC.